The next 14 T cell receptor beta chains were all read from a single sample in a study of T-cell memory formation after mild COVID-19. Each CDR3 protein is one row after TCRdb ran MiXCR on the 5' RACE reads. The sample gives some 490,000 distinct CDR3 sequences, about 18% of which show up once; around 12% is in the top ten. Input material: PBMCs or a T cell subset sorted from them (not recorded which). The receptors here all came from an adult woman who had mild COVID-19 (a few samples of this study predate the infection). Cell type and time point are not known.

This clonotype has more than one count but fewer than ten. The V gene is TRBV11-2, the J gene TRBJ2-3, with D possibly TRBD2 on 6 matching bases. The CDR3 has 15 amino acids. Trimming left V 1 base short and J 2 bases short, with 10 bases between. Germline CDR1 is SGHAT and CDR2 is FQNNGV. CDR3 DNA sequence: TGTGCCAGCAGCTTAGCGGGAGTAGACACAGATACGCAGTATTTT. Its protein is CASSLAGVDTDTQYF.

The chain combines TRBV6-5 with TRBJ2-3; D might be TRBD1 (5 bases). CDR3 length: 12 residues. V lost 10 bases and J 4 bases, leaving 12 bases between the germline ends. Germline V gives CDR1 MNHEY, CDR2 SVGAGI. The CDR3 coding sequence is TGTGCCACCCGGCAGGGTTCAGATACGCAGTATTTT. The encoded protein is CATRQGSDTQYF.

The sample holds many counts of this clonotype. One junction end disagrees with the germline gene, perhaps due to a read error. The chain joins TRBV11-3 to TRBJ2-5; 7 nucleotides match TRBD2. This CDR3 has 14 residues. Germline V CDR1 and CDR2: SGHNT, YENEEA. The DNA of the CDR3 is TGTGCCAGCAGCTTAAGCGGGGCGCAAGGGACCCAGTACTTC. Its protein product is CASSLSGAQGTQYF.

This clonotype was seen a few times. The J gene is TRBJ2-3, the V gene TRBV9, with 9 bases lining up with TRBD1. Looked up from germline, CDR1 is SGDLS and CDR2 is YYNGEE. V gave up 3 bases and J gave up 2 bases; unmatched junction bases: 7. The CDR3 is 16 amino acids. The CDR3 loop is CASSALGTGNTDTQYF. The DNA for the CDR3 is TGTGCCAGCAGCGCCTTAGGGACAGGGAACACAGATACGCAGTATTTT.

The chain uses TRBV7-3 and TRBJ2-7; 9 bases agree with TRBD2. Germline CDR1 and CDR2: SGHTA and FQGTGA. V shed 4 bases, J shed 4 bases, and the junction held 14 bases outside the gene matches. The CDR3 is made up of 17 amino acids. The CDR3 loop reads CASSSQAGGRLGYEQYF. CDR3 sequence (DNA): TGTGCCAGCAGCTCGCAAGCGGGGGGCCGGCTCGGATACGAGCAGTACTTC.

V and J are TRBV7-8 and TRBJ2-1; 8 nucleotides line up with TRBD2. The CDR3 sequence is 16 residues long. The germline V gene has CDR1 SGHVS and CDR2 FQNEAQ. V was pared by 2 bases and J by 10 bases, with 13 bases of the junction left unmatched. The CDR3 coding sequence is TGTGCCAGCAGCTTAACGTCCGGGGGGGAGTATTACGAGCAGTTCTTC. Amino acids: CASSLTSGGEYYEQFF.

This clonotype has at least ten counts. The genes are TRBV18 and TRBJ2-1, with 9 bases lining up with TRBD2. Germline V gene data show CDR1 as KGHSH and CDR2 as LQKENI. The CDR3 extends over 16 amino acids. V shed 0 bases and J 6 bases; nucleotides not matched to a gene: 6. The DNA for the CDR3 is TGTGCCAGCTCACCACCCGGGGTAGCGGGGGTCAATGAGCAGTTCTTC. Amino acids: CASSPPGVAGVNEQFF.

This clonotype was seen repeatedly, ten times or more. CDR3 bases: TGTGCCAGCAGCTTAGCGGGGCCGATTCAGTACTTC. This sequence encodes CASSLAGPIQYF. V usage is TRBV7-9 and J usage is TRBJ2-4, with TRBD1 as a possible D gene (5 bases). From germline, CDR1 is SEHNR and CDR2 FQNEAQ (reference sequence). V lost 0 bases, J lost 10 bases, and 7 bases lay in between. The CDR3 runs to 12 residues.

This chain uses TRBV20-1 with TRBJ1-2; TRBD1 might be the D (5 bases). The CDR3 spans 15 residues. Per the germline V gene, CDR1 is DFQATT and CDR2 is SNEGSKA (reference sequence). Trimming cost V 2 bases and J 8 bases, with 21 bases left between them. DNA of the CDR3: TGCAGTGCTAGACCCGCCGGAATGCAGGGAGGGGGCTACACCTTC. Protein product: CSARPAGMQGGGYTF.

The chain employs TRBV29-1 and TRBJ2-1, with 9 bases that match TRBD2. The CDR3 spans 16 residues. V dropped 8 bases and J dropped 2; count of bases not matched to a gene: 13. Germline V gene data show CDR1 as SQVTM and CDR2 as ANQGSEA. CDR3 nucleotide sequence: TGCAGCCCCCGCGGAGTAGCGGGAGATACCTACAATGAGCAGTTCTTC. The encoded protein is CSPRGVAGDTYNEQFF.

The chain is built from TRBV2 and TRBJ2-5; the match to TRBD2 covers 9 bases. In germline, CDR1 is SNHLY, CDR2 FYNNEI. V shed 4 bases, J shed 4 bases, and the junction held 4 bases outside the gene matches. This CDR3 region has 14 residues. CDR3 protein: CASSAPSGVETQYF. For the CDR3, the DNA is TGTGCCAGCAGTGCCCCTAGCGGGGTAGAGACCCAGTACTTC.

The chain is built from TRBV19 and TRBJ1-5; D uncertain. The CDR3 has 16 amino acids. Looked up from germline, CDR1 is LNHDA and CDR2 is SQIVND (reference sequence). The V gene lost 7 bases and the J gene lost 0 bases, with 16 bases spanning the gap. The CDR3 reads CASTPRSFYSNQPQHF. CDR3 bases: TGTGCCAGTACCCCCCGGTCCTTTTATAGCAATCAGCCCCAGCATTTT. Full variable domain (remainder filled in from reference TRBV19 and TRBJ1-5): DGGITQSPKYLFRKEGQNVTLSCEQNLNHDAMYWYRQDPGQGLRLIYYSQIVNDFQKGDIAEGYSVSREKKESFPLTVTSAQKNPTAFYLCASTPRSFYSNQPQHFGDGTRLSIL.

This clonotype occurred a few times. The V and J genes are TRBV10-3 and TRBJ2-5; 13 bases align to TRBD2. V shed 3 bases and J 2 bases; nucleotides not matched to a gene: 6. Germline V gene lookup returns CDR1 ENHRY and CDR2 SYGVKD. The CDR3 is 17 amino acids. The DNA of the CDR3 is TGTGCCATCAGTGATACCCCGGGACTAGCGGGGCAAGAGACCCAGTACTTC. This encodes CAISDTPGLAGQETQYF.

This clonotype was seen more than once but under ten times. The chain carries TRBV5-1 and TRBJ2-7, with 8 positions matching TRBD1. This CDR3 is 14 amino acids long. Germline-derived CDR1 and CDR2 are SGHRS and YFSETQ. V lost 8 bases and J lost 0; bases outside the gene matches: 7. CDR3: CARCRDRSSYEQYF. CDR3 sequence (DNA): TGCGCCAGATGCCGGGACAGGAGCTCCTACGAGCAGTACTTC. Full variable domain (remainder filled in from reference TRBV5-1 and TRBJ2-7): KAGVTQTPRYLIKTRGQQVTLSCSPISGHRSVSWYQQTPGQGLQFLFEYFSETQRNKGNFPGRFSGRQFSNSRSEMNVSTLELGDSALYLCARCRDRSSYEQYFGPGTRLTVT.